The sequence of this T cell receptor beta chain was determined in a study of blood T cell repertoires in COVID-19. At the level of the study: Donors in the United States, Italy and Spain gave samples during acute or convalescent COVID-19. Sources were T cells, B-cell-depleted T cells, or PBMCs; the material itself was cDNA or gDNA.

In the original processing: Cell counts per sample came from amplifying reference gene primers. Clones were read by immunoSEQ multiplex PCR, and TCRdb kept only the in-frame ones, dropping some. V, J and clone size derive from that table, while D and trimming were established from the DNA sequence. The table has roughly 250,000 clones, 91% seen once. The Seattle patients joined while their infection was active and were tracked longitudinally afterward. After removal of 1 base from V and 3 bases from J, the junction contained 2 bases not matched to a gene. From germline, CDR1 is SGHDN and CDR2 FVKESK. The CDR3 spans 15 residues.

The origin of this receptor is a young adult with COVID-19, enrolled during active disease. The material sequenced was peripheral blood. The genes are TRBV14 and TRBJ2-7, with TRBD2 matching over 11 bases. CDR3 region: CASSQGTSGYYEQYF. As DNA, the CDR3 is TGTGCCAGCAGCCAAGGGACTAGCGGGTACTACGAGCAGTACTTC.